This TCR beta chain appears in the sequencing data of a study of immune characterization of retroperitoneal liposarcoma. This clonotype appeared many times. One entry per CDR3 protein, called by TCRdb with MiXCR from the PCR reads. Found here are roughly 10,000 distinct CDR3 sequences, roughly 22% of them singletons; the top ten hold more than 8.5%. There are 13 residues in the CDR3. Per germline, CDR1 MNHNS and CDR2 SASEGT. Between the trimmed V and J ends, which lost 6 bases and 5 bases, there was a span of 13 bases. What was sequenced was blood. The TCR comes from a female donor with retroperitoneal liposarcoma. The J gene is TRBJ1-1, the V gene TRBV6-1, with unresolved D. CDR3 in DNA: TGTGCCAGCAGAGAGCCGGGAACTACTGAAGCTTTCTTT. Translation gives CASREPGTTEAFF.